Each of the 25 T cell receptor beta chains below was sequenced from the same sample in a study of cytomegalovirus exposure and HLA in healthy donors (dated by TCRdb to the late 2010s). Libraries were made using the immunoSEQ multiplex PCR assay. A mixture of 60 forward primers for TCR Vbeta segments and 13 reverse primers for TCR Jbeta segments was used in the multiplex PCR. TCRdb mirrors the immuneACCESS table, restricted to in-frame sequences. Some clones are absent from its copies; in checked studies, under half trace to an unresolved V gene, and the reason for the others is unknown. The sample table holds roughly 92,000 clones, of which about 80% were seen once. The leading ten clones occupy 23% of the sample. The source material was PBMCs. The receptors derive from a woman aged 45-60 years in good health and CMV-seropositive.

This chain uses TRBV25-1 with TRBJ2-7; TRBD2 matches 7 bases. The junction had 6 bases not matched to a gene; V was cut back by 4 bases and J by 0 bases. CDR1 is MGHDK and CDR2 is SYGVNS in the germline V gene. CDR3 length: 15 residues. CDR3 DNA sequence: TGTGCCAGCAGTGGGGGGGGGACTATCTCCTACGAGCAGTACTTC. This gives the protein CASSGGGTISYEQYF.

The chain employs TRBV11-3 and TRBJ1-1; D is unresolved. V lost 0 bases and J 3 bases, leaving 5 bases between the germline ends. The CDR3 consists of 13 residues. Germline V gene lookup returns CDR1 SGHNT and CDR2 YENEEA. The DNA for the CDR3 is TGTGCCAGCAGCTTAGATCAATACACTGAAGCTTTCTTT. This translates into CASSLDQYTEAFF.

The chain uses TRBV2 and TRBJ1-1; D gene unclear. There are 16 residues in the CDR3. Trimming left V 5 bases short and J 6 bases short, with 22 bases between. The germline CDR1 and CDR2 sequences are SNHLY and FYNNEI. The CDR3 sequence: CASSLSHGQDPSEAFF. CDR3 sequence (DNA): TGTGCCAGCAGTTTATCGCACGGTCAGGATCCCTCTGAAGCTTTCTTT.

This clone was observed a few times. The V call is TRBV5-1, the J call TRBJ2-6; possibly TRBD1 for D (5 bases). The germline V gene encodes CDR1 SGHRS and CDR2 YFSETQ. V was pared by 4 bases and J by 4 bases, with 15 bases between. This CDR3 comprises 16 residues. The CDR3 DNA sequence: TGCGCCAGCAGCCAATATAGGGGATCCGGGGCCAACGTCCTGACTTTC. This translates into CASSQYRGSGANVLTF.

A few counts support this clone. Here the CDR3 reads CASSVRDRVFSQHF. The CDR3, as DNA: TGTGCCAGTAGTGTGCGGGACAGGGTTTTTTCCCAGCATTTT. The chain is built from TRBV19 and TRBJ1-5; the match to TRBD1 covers 9 bases. Germline V gene data show CDR1 as LNHDA and CDR2 as SQIVND (reference sequence). Trimming removed 5 bases from V and 11 bases from J; junction bases left unmatched: 10. CDR3 size: 14 residues.

The rearrangement links TRBV9 to TRBJ2-7, with 9 bases that match TRBD1. V shed 0 bases, J shed 4 bases, and the junction held 8 bases outside the gene matches. CDR1 is SGDLS and CDR2 is YYNGEE in the germline V gene. CDR3 length equals 16 residues. The CDR3 loop is CASSVVGWDRVYEQYF. CDR3 nucleotide sequence: TGTGCCAGCAGCGTAGTTGGGTGGGACAGGGTTTACGAGCAGTACTTC. Full variable domain (remainder filled in from reference TRBV9 and TRBJ2-7): DSGVTQTPKHLITATGQRVTLRCSPRSGDLSVYWYQQSLDQGLQFLIQYYNGEERAKGNILERFSAQQFPDLHSELNLSSLELGDSALYFCASSVVGWDRVYEQYFGPGTRLTVT.

CDR3 loop: CASSIVGFRDRGRGRYSHEQYV. As DNA, the CDR3 is TGTGCCAGTAGTATAGTCGGGTTCCGGGACAGGGGGCGCGGTAGGTATTCCCACGAGCAGTACGTC. This chain uses TRBV19 with TRBJ2-7; 12 bases fit TRBD1. The CDR3 totals 22 residues. V dropped 1 base and J dropped 5; count of bases not matched to a gene: 24. Germline-derived CDR1 and CDR2 are LNHDA and SQIVND (reference sequence).

This clone showed up just once. The chain combines TRBV30 with TRBJ2-5; 8 positions agree with TRBD1. The junction had 7 bases not matched to a gene; V was cut back by 0 bases and J by 1 base. Germline CDR1 GTSNPN, CDR2 SVGIG (reference sequence). The CDR3 consists of 16 residues. The CDR3 region is CAWSVRDRNLQETQYF. The CDR3 nucleotides read TGTGCCTGGAGTGTAAGGGACAGGAACCTCCAAGAGACCCAGTACTTC.

The DNA of the CDR3 is TGTGCCAGCAGTTATGTGCTAGCGGGTACCACAGATACGCAGTATTTT. This gives the protein CASSYVLAGTTDTQYF. The chain joins TRBV6-5 to TRBJ2-3; 8 nucleotides align to TRBD2. This CDR3 is 16 amino acids long. The V and J ends lost 3 bases and 2 bases, in that order; junction bases with no gene match: 7. Germline V gene data show CDR1 as MNHEY and CDR2 as SVGAGI.

This chain links TRBV7-2 with TRBJ2-2; TRBD1 might be the D (6 bases). Germline V gene lookup returns CDR1 SGHTA and CDR2 FQGNSA. The ends were cut back, 5 bases at V and 4 bases at J, with 14 bases in the middle. This CDR3 is 15 amino acids long. The CDR3 region has the DNA TGTGCCAGCAGCGCAACAAGGGGGTTCACCGGGGAGCTGTTTTTT. Translating gives CASSATRGFTGELFF.

With regard to this clone: One end of the junction varies from germline; a read error may be responsible. The chain couples TRBV6-5 to TRBJ2-2; 7 positions agree with TRBD2. CDR3 length: 14 amino acids. Germline V gives CDR1 MNHEY, CDR2 SVGAGI. The CDR3 region is CASSAGVCSRGAVF. In DNA, the CDR3 is TGTGCCAGCAGTGCGGGGGTGTGCAGCCGGGGAGCTGTTTTT.

The chain couples TRBV7-2 to TRBJ2-7, with 7 positions matching TRBD1. The germline V gene has CDR1 SGHTA and CDR2 FQGNSA. V shed 5 bases and J 2 bases; nucleotides not matched to a gene: 9. The CDR3 consists of 15 residues. The CDR3 loop reads CASSPPGQATYEQYV. The CDR3, as DNA: TGTGCCAGCAGCCCCCCAGGACAGGCCACCTACGAGCAGTACGTC.

This chain connects TRBV27 to TRBJ1-1, with D perhaps TRBD1 (6 bases). The CDR3 consists of 14 residues. V lost 4 bases to trimming and J lost 1 base, with 10 bases between them. Germline V gene data show CDR1 as MNHEY and CDR2 as SMNVEV (reference sequence). The CDR3 reads CASSSLQGNTEAFF. CDR3 nucleotides: TGTGCCAGCAGTTCCCTACAGGGGAACACTGAAGCTTTCTTT.

Only a few counts were recorded for this clone. The chain combines TRBV10-2 with TRBJ1-1, with D maybe TRBD1 (5 bases). CDR3 length: 13 residues. Germline-derived CDR1 and CDR2 are WSHSY and SAAADI. V was trimmed by 8 bases and J by 6 bases, leaving 16 bases between them. CDR3 region: CASHGEGLAEAFF. CDR3 coding DNA: TGCGCCAGCCACGGGGAGGGGTTGGCTGAAGCTTTCTTT.

Worth noting for this clone: Other DNA sequences within the sample encode an identical CDR3. The chain employs TRBV18 and TRBJ1-2; a weak D match, TRBD1 (5 bases). V shed 3 bases and J shed 3 bases, with 8 bases lying between them. The CDR3 is 13 residues long. In germline, CDR1 is KGHSH, CDR2 LQKENI. CDR3 coding DNA: TGTGCCAGCTCACCTGACAGAGACTATGGCTACACCTTC. This gives the protein CASSPDRDYGYTF.

The chain employs TRBV25-1 and TRBJ2-1; 7 bases are shared with TRBD1. There are 14 residues in the CDR3. V gave up 6 bases and J gave up 0 bases; unmatched junction bases: 2. CDR1 MGHDK and CDR2 SYGVNS come from the germline V gene. CDR3 loop: CASSWDSSYNEQFF. Written as DNA, the CDR3 is TGTGCCAGCAGCTGGGACAGCTCCTACAATGAGCAGTTCTTC.

V is TRBV5-6 and J is TRBJ2-5, with D unresolved. With 3 bases removed from V and 1 base from J, the gap between germline ends came to 10 bases. The CDR3 spans 14 residues. The germline V gene has CDR1 SGHDT and CDR2 YYEEEE. Written as DNA, the CDR3 is TGTGCCAGCAGCTCCACCCTGGCCCAAGAGACCCAGTACTTC. Protein sequence: CASSSTLAQETQYF.

V usage is TRBV5-1 and J usage is TRBJ2-2; 9 bases map to TRBD2. J gave up 4 bases and V 4 bases, and 11 bases lay outside the gene matches. The CDR3 is made up of 17 amino acids. The germline CDR1 and CDR2 sequences are SGHRS and YFSETQ. The CDR3 DNA follows: TGCGCCAGCAGCCCAACTCCGGGACTAGCCCTCACCGGGGAGCTGTTTTTT. Its protein is CASSPTPGLALTGELFF.

The chain combines TRBV29-1 with TRBJ1-3; TRBD1 matches at 8 bases. With V trimmed by 0 bases and J by 10 bases, 8 bases remained unmatched. Germline CDR1 reads SQVTM; CDR2 reads ANQGSEA. This CDR3 contains 14 residues. In DNA, the CDR3 is TGCAGCGTTGAAGAAACAGGGGGTCCGAAAACCATATATTTT. This gives the protein CSVEETGGPKTIYF.

This rearrangement joins TRBV19 to TRBJ1-2; D is unclear. Germline assignment: CDR1 LNHDA and CDR2 SQIVND (reference sequence). Trimming cost V 1 base and J 7 bases, with 16 bases left between them. This CDR3 region has 15 residues. The CDR3 here is CASSIVGREGTGYTF. The CDR3 DNA reads TGTGCCAGTAGTATAGTGGGGAGGGAGGGAACTGGCTACACCTTC.

The V gene is TRBV11-2, the J gene TRBJ2-2; D gene unclear. The V end was cut by 4 bases, the J end by 1 base, with 4 bases between. Germline V CDR1 and CDR2: SGHAT, FQNNGV. The CDR3 is 13 amino acids. The CDR3 DNA reads TGTGCCAGCAGCTCCGGGAACACCGGGGAGCTGTTTTTT. Protein sequence: CASSSGNTGELFF.

The chain couples TRBV7-9 to TRBJ1-4, with 8 bases lining up with TRBD1. V trimming: 8 bases; J trimming: 3 bases; junction bases outside the gene matches: 8. CDR1 and CDR2 (germline): SEHNR, FQNEAQ (reference sequence). The CDR3 runs 15 residues. CDR3 sequence (DNA): TGTGCCAGCTCCCCCACGGGACAGGCTAATGAAAAACTGTTTTTT. This gives the protein CASSPTGQANEKLFF.

This rearrangement joins TRBV19 to TRBJ2-7; 7 nucleotides line up with TRBD1. Germline CDR1 LNHDA, CDR2 SQIVND (reference sequence). CDR3 length: 15 amino acids. With 0 bases clipped from V and 3 bases from J, the junction kept 5 bases outside the gene matches. The CDR3 reads CASSIDGTELYEQYF. The CDR3 nucleotides are TGTGCCAGTAGTATAGATGGGACAGAACTCTACGAGCAGTACTTC.

The chain uses TRBV6-1 and TRBJ1-5; a weak D match, TRBD1 (5 bases). Trimming removed 2 bases from V and 7 bases from J, with 12 bases in between. Germline lookup yields CDR1 MNHNS and CDR2 SASEGT. The CDR3 totals 14 residues. CDR3: CASSEWGGWQPQHF. CDR3 coding DNA: TGTGCCAGCAGTGAATGGGGGGGTTGGCAGCCCCAGCATTTT.

The genes are TRBV6-6 and TRBJ2-7; 10 bases fit TRBD1. V was clipped by 7 bases and J by 6 bases; unmatched bases: 9. Germline-derived CDR1 and CDR2 are MNHNY and SVGAGI (reference sequence). CDR3 size: 14 residues. The CDR3 bases are TGTGCCAGCACCACGACAGGGGGCTCTGGCGAGCAGTACGTC. Protein sequence: CASTTTGGSGEQYV.